The 21 T cell receptor beta chains given below trace back to one sample, sequenced in a study of early T cells in non-severe SARS-CoV-2 infection. TCRdb re-derived calls from the 5' RACE reads in MiXCR, one entry per CDR3 protein. In the table there are 30,000 to 45,000 distinct CDR3 sequences, 5.8% of which are singletons. The sequenced sample was whole blood. Receptor source: an adult who was a healthcare worker with PCR-confirmed SARS-CoV-2 infection or an uninfected control (not recorded which).

There are many counts of this clonotype. This chain uses TRBV28 with TRBJ1-2, with D unclear. The CDR3 sequence is 14 residues long. V was clipped by 6 bases and J by 3 bases, with 14 bases between them. Germline lookup yields CDR1 MDHEN and CDR2 SYDVKM. This CDR3 is CASSSDTAYYGYTF. Here the CDR3 DNA reads TGTGCCAGCAGCTCAGATACGGCTTACTATGGCTACACCTTC.

This clonotype was found many times. The chain uses TRBV9 and TRBJ1-5; D uncertain. The CDR3 contains 14 residues. V was clipped by 0 bases and J by 1 base, with 5 bases between them. Looked up from germline, CDR1 is SGDLS and CDR2 is YYNGEE. In DNA form, the CDR3 reads TGTGCCAGCAGCGTAGACCCAAGCAATCAGCCCCAGCATTTT. Residues: CASSVDPSNQPQHF.

The CDR3 DNA is TGTGCCACCAGCAGAGATACGAGGGGGGCCTCCGGGGAGCTGTTTTTT. It specifies CATSRDTRGASGELFF. The chain links TRBV15 to TRBJ2-2; the D call may be TRBD1 or TRBD2 (6 bases each). V lost 0 bases and J 6 bases, leaving 14 bases between the germline ends. CDR3 length: 16 amino acids. Germline CDR1 is LNHNV and CDR2 is YYDKDF (reference sequence). The whole variable domain, filled in from reference TRBV15 and TRBJ2-2, reads DAMVIQNPRYQVTQFGKPVTLSCSQTLNHNVMYWYQQKSSQAPKLLFHYYDKDFNNEADTPDNFQSRRPNTSFCFLDIRSPGLGDTAMYLCATSRDTRGASGELFFGEGSRLTVL.

This clonotype was counted many times. The chain couples TRBV6-5 to TRBJ2-7; TRBD1 aligns across 8 bases. Germline lookup yields CDR1 MNHEY and CDR2 SVGAGI. This CDR3 comprises 14 residues. V shed 4 bases and J 7 bases; nucleotides not matched to a gene: 9. CDR3 residues: CASSFRRGLREQYF. The DNA of the CDR3 is TGTGCCAGCAGTTTCCGCAGGGGGCTGAGGGAGCAGTACTTC.

In its sample, this clonotype was seen many times. The chain links TRBV25-1 to TRBJ2-7, with unresolved D. Trimming removed 7 bases at V and 3 bases at J, with 13 bases between. This CDR3 contains 13 residues. Germline V CDR1 and CDR2: MGHDK, SYGVNS. The CDR3 region is CASNPSTSYEQYF. In DNA, the CDR3 is TGTGCCAGCAATCCCTCCACAAGCTACGAGCAGTACTTC.

The sample holds a few counts of this clonotype. The chain combines TRBV18 with TRBJ2-7; D possibly corresponds to TRBD1 (6 bases). The V end lost 3 bases, the J end lost 5 bases, and 11 bases lay between the germline ends. The CDR3 totals 13 residues. CDR1 is KGHSH and CDR2 is LQKENI in the germline V gene. Written as DNA, the CDR3 is TGTGCCAGCTCACCGCACAGGGATCACGAGCAGTACTTC. As protein: CASSPHRDHEQYF.

This chain connects TRBV6-2 or TRBV6-3 to TRBJ1-5; a weak D match, TRBD1 (6 bases). V was trimmed by 2 bases and J by 5 bases, leaving 7 bases between them. The germline V gene has CDR1 MNHEY and CDR2 SVGEGT. The CDR3 runs 13 residues. The CDR3 sequence: CASSYGQYQPQHF. CDR3 nucleotide sequence: TGTGCCAGCAGTTACGGACAGTATCAGCCCCAGCATTTT.

This clonotype was detected only a few times. This chain's CDR3 is CASSPGTASYEQYF. Written as DNA, the CDR3 is TGTGCCAGCAGCCCCGGGACAGCCTCCTACGAGCAGTACTTC. This chain links TRBV5-4 with TRBJ2-7; 7 bases map to TRBD1. With V trimmed by 4 bases and J by 0 bases, 4 bases remained unmatched. Germline assignment: CDR1 SGHNT and CDR2 YYREEE (reference sequence). CDR3 length: 14 amino acids.

This sequence joins TRBV6-2 or TRBV6-3 and TRBJ1-1; D is uncertain. This CDR3 has 14 amino acids. Germline V gives CDR1 MNHEY, CDR2 SVGEGT. The ends were cut back, 2 bases at V and 0 bases at J, with 7 bases in the middle. The CDR3 region has the DNA TGTGCCAGCAGTTACAGGGCCATGAACACTGAAGCTTTCTTT. Translated, it gives CASSYRAMNTEAFF.

This clonotype was seen more than once but under ten times. The chain joins TRBV7-9 to TRBJ2-3; 7 bases map to TRBD2. The V gene end was trimmed by 1 base and the J gene end by 0 bases; junction bases not matched to a gene: 7. This CDR3 spans 17 amino acids. Germline loops: CDR1 SEHNR, CDR2 FQNEAQ (reference sequence). This CDR3 is CASSLGLAASSTDTQYF. For the CDR3, the DNA is TGTGCCAGCAGCTTAGGCCTAGCGGCATCTAGCACAGATACGCAGTATTTT.

This clonotype was observed many times. The V call is TRBV6-1, the J call TRBJ1-2; D is unclear. Germline CDR1 MNHNS, CDR2 SASEGT. Trimming removed 3 bases at V and 5 bases at J, with 4 bases between. CDR3 length: 11 residues. The CDR3 loop reads CASSDIYGYTF. The CDR3 DNA is TGTGCCAGCAGTGACATTTATGGCTACACCTTC.

This clonotype was seen at least ten times. This sequence joins TRBV28 and TRBJ2-2, with D unresolved. The CDR3 is 12 amino acids. The ends were cut back, 6 bases at V and 4 bases at J, with 6 bases in the middle. Germline lookup yields CDR1 MDHEN and CDR2 SYDVKM. Written as DNA, the CDR3 is TGTGCCAGCAGCCAAACCACCGGGGAGCTGTTTTTT. This sequence encodes CASSQTTGELFF.

At least ten counts were recorded for this clonotype. The chain uses TRBV6-1 and TRBJ1-1; D may be TRBD1 (5 bases). Germline-derived CDR1 and CDR2 are MNHNS and SASEGT. The V and J ends lost 7 bases and 0 bases respectively, with 15 bases between them. The CDR3 has 15 residues. This chain's CDR3 is CASKAGKVMNTEAFF. The CDR3 DNA follows: TGTGCCAGCAAGGCAGGGAAAGTCATGAACACTGAAGCTTTCTTT.

This clonotype was recorded at least ten times. The genes are TRBV11-2 and TRBJ2-3; TRBD2 aligns across 10 bases. The CDR3 is made up of 16 amino acids. The junction had 5 bases not matched to a gene; V was cut back by 3 bases and J by 2 bases. CDR1 and CDR2 from the germline V gene are SGHAT and FQNNGV. CDR3 DNA: TGTGCCAGCAGCTTGCTAGCGGGGGCCAACACAGATACGCAGTATTTT. Translation gives CASSLLAGANTDTQYF.

This clonotype showed up many times. The CDR3 region has the DNA TGTGCCACCCAAGGGGGAACAGATACGCAGTATTTT. Protein sequence: CATQGGTDTQYF. V and J are TRBV5-6 and TRBJ2-3; D is perhaps TRBD1 (6 bases). Germline V gene data show CDR1 as SGHDT and CDR2 as YYEEEE. This CDR3 is built from 12 residues. V lost 9 bases, J lost 3 bases, and 11 bases lay in between.

This clonotype was counted ten times or more. The rearrangement links TRBV6-1 to TRBJ2-5; TRBD2 might be the D (5 bases). This CDR3 is built from 13 residues. V was clipped by 5 bases and J by 6 bases, with 13 bases between them. CDR1 is MNHNS and CDR2 is SASEGT in the germline V gene. CDR3 in DNA: TGTGCCAGCAGTTTACTAGATCGACAGACCCAGTACTTC. It is translated as CASSLLDRQTQYF.

The chain employs TRBV5-4 and TRBJ1-2, with a weak D call TRBD1 (5 bases). The CDR3 is made up of 18 amino acids. The germline V gene has CDR1 SGHNT and CDR2 YYREEE (reference sequence). V lost 4 bases and J lost 0, with 22 bases in between. For the CDR3, the DNA is TGTGCCAGCAGCCCAAACCCGGGACGGACCAACGCTAACTATGGCTACACCTTC. It encodes CASSPNPGRTNANYGYTF.

This clonotype was picked up many times. The V and J genes are TRBV5-1 and TRBJ1-1; weak D call: TRBD1 (5 bases). The germline gives CDR1 SGHRS, CDR2 YFSETQ. Trimming stripped 0 bases from V and 3 bases from J, with 12 bases between. The CDR3 runs 15 residues. CDR3 nucleotides: TGCGCCAGCAGCTTGGGGGGCGGCCAGTACACTGAAGCTTTCTTT. Residues: CASSLGGGQYTEAFF.

At least ten counts were recorded for this clonotype. The genes are TRBV28 and TRBJ2-7, with D unresolved. V was cut by 5 bases and J by 0 bases, with 17 bases left in between. Germline CDR1 MDHEN, CDR2 SYDVKM. The CDR3 has 16 residues. The CDR3 DNA sequence: TGTGCCAGCAGTCCCCCTGAACAACAGAGCTCCTACGAGCAGTACTTC. Protein product: CASSPPEQQSSYEQYF.

At least ten counts were recorded for this clonotype. The chain couples TRBV6-6 to TRBJ2-4, with D unresolved. This CDR3 spans 12 amino acids. Germline CDR1 is MNHNY and CDR2 is SVGAGI (reference sequence). V shed 7 bases and J shed 5 bases, with 9 bases lying between them. The CDR3 DNA is TGTGCCAGCACTATGCCAGAAAACATTCAGTACTTC. This encodes CASTMPENIQYF.

This clonotype was observed at least ten times. This chain uses TRBV2 with TRBJ2-2, with 7 bases fitting TRBD1. The V and J ends lost 5 bases and 6 bases, in that order; junction bases with no gene match: 6. Germline lookup yields CDR1 SNHLY and CDR2 FYNNEI. The CDR3 is 14 amino acids. CDR3 nucleotides: TGTGCCAGCAGTACGCGACAGGGAGCCGGGGAGCTGTTTTTT. Residues: CASSTRQGAGELFF.